This is a list of T cell receptor beta chains from one sample in a study of cytomegalovirus exposure and HLA in healthy donors. TCRdb's copy holds only in-frame clones and misses some; the assay was immunoSEQ multiplex PCR. Of over 70,000 clones detected, nearly 80% appear once; the ten largest clones hold 20% to 25%. The sample was PBMCs. All receptors come from a woman aged 45 to 65 in good health and CMV-seropositive. CDR3s include the opening cysteine and the closing phenylalanine or tryptophan. Each record gives: D gene, V gene, CDR3 length, clone size, J gene, CDR3 protein, CDR3 DNA. A D gene is named only where the DNA matches it firmly. Clone sizes are given selectively: once, few, many, or a class where the clone is expanded.

TRBD1	TRBV27	17	-	TRBJ1-2	CASRRKTGLGGSYGYTF	TGTGCCAGCAGGCGTAAGACAGGGCTCGGCGGTTCTTATGGCTACACCTTC
-	TRBV2	14	-	TRBJ1-6	CASTEGNYNSPLHF	TGTGCCAGCACCGAGGGCAACTATAATTCACCCCTCCACTTT
TRBD1	TRBV11-3	13	-	TRBJ1-1	CASGGQVNTEAFF	TGTGCCAGCGGAGGACAGGTGAACACTGAAGCTTTCTTT
-	TRBV2	13	-	TRBJ1-1	CASRPTLNTEAFF	TGTGCCAGCAGACCGACACTGAACACTGAAGCTTTCTTT
-	TRBV2	12	-	TRBJ1-2	CASSTDLFGYTF	TGTGCCAGCAGTACGGACTTATTTGGCTACACCTTC
-	TRBV30	15	once	TRBJ2-2	CAWSGYSQNTGELFF	TGTGCCTGGAGTGGTTATAGTCAGAACACCGGGGAGCTGTTTTTT
-	TRBV5-5	15	-	TRBJ2-1	CASSLEGFGGAEQFF	TGTGCCAGCAGCTTGGAGGGGTTTGGGGGGGCCGAGCAGTTCTTC
-	TRBV5-1	12	-	TRBJ1-1	CASSLGDTEAFF	TGCGCCAGCAGCTTGGGAGACACTGAAGCTTTCTTT
-	TRBV2	15	-	TRBJ1-1	CASRQRTVQGTEAFF	TGTGCCAGCAGGCAAAGGACAGTTCAGGGGACTGAAGCTTTCTTT
-	TRBV6-5	13	-	TRBJ1-2	CASSQDGIYGYTF	TGTGCCAGCAGCCAGGACGGGATCTATGGCTACACCTTC
TRBD1	TRBV4-2	15	few	TRBJ1-2	CASSQDRDRGNGYTF	TGTGCCAGCAGCCAAGATCGGGACAGGGGTAATGGCTACACCTTC
-	TRBV28	12	-	TRBJ1-2	CASSLRNVGYTF	TGTGCCAGCAGTTTGAGAAATGTAGGCTACACCTTC
TRBD1	TRBV5-6	16	-	TRBJ1-4	CASSPGTGATNEKLFF	TGTGCCAGCAGCCCCGGGACAGGAGCAACTAATGAAAAACTGTTTTTT
TRBD1	TRBV5-6	15	-	TRBJ2-5	CASSSTGPWALTQYF	TGTGCCAGCAGCTCGACAGGGCCCTGGGCATTGACCCAGTACTTC
-	TRBV6-6	14	-	TRBJ1-2	CASSYKQGENGYTF	TGTGCCAGCAGTTACAAGCAGGGCGAGAATGGCTACACCTTC
TRBD1	TRBV4-1	14	-	TRBJ1-2	CASSAPGQSYGYTF	TGCGCCAGCAGCGCCCCGGGACAGAGCTATGGCTACACCTTC
TRBD2	TRBV2	14	-	TRBJ2-5	CASMGGVSSETQYF	TGTGCCAGCATGGGAGGGGTGAGCTCGGAGACCCAGTACTTC
TRBD1	TRBV6-1	15	-	TRBJ2-7	CASSVGQGPSYEQYF	TGTGCCAGCAGTGTGGGACAGGGGCCCTCCTACGAGCAGTACTTC
TRBD1	TRBV7-9	12	-	TRBJ1-2	CSTGGFNYGYTF	TGTTCCACAGGGGGTTTTAACTATGGCTACACCTTC